This T cell receptor (beta chain) was retrieved from a study of blood T cell repertoires in COVID-19. For the study at large: Whether acute or convalescent, the COVID-19 samples came from the United States, Italy and Spain. The cDNA or gDNA used as material had been derived from T cells, B-cell-depleted T cells, or PBMCs.

Per the authors' pipeline: Reference gene primer amplification gave estimated nucleated cell counts. Profiling relied on immunoSEQ multiplex PCR, and the TCRdb table lists in-frame clones only, not all of them. That table is the source of V, J and clone size, and D and trimming were worked out from the DNA. This table has about 150,000 clones, 70% to 90% appearing once. With 6 bases removed from V and 2 bases from J, the gap between germline ends came to 17 bases. Per germline, CDR1 MNHEY and CDR2 SMNVEV (reference sequence). This CDR3 region has 15 residues. Sequencing used peripheral blood. This sequence was found in a man in his 70s with acute or convalescent COVID-19. This chain links TRBV27 with TRBJ2-7; D might be TRBD1 (6 bases). The CDR3 DNA follows: TGTGCCAGCAGACTGACAGGCTCGACGGCCTACGAGCAGTACTTC. Residues: CASRLTGSTAYEQYF.